This T cell receptor (beta chain) is drawn from a study of post-analysis software for immune sequencing data. The V gene's germline CDR1 is MNHEY and CDR2 SVGAGI. CDR3 length: 17 amino acids. Between the trimmed V and J ends, which lost 2 bases and 0 bases, there was a span of 13 bases. As regards this clonotype: Its specificity is unknown.

TCR beta libraries were prepared from cDNA with unique molecular identifiers. TCRdb reanalysed the PCR reads using MiXCR and keeps one entry per CDR3 protein. The data show roughly 540,000 distinct CDR3 sequences, roughly 34% seen once. Findings of the study overall: Samples sharing a preparation batch grouped tightly together when assessed by F measure. Among roughly five TRBV segments more frequent in patients than controls were TRBV5-6, TRBV5-1 and TRBV20-1. Multiple sclerosis patients had significantly lower normalized Chao1 diversity than controls.

This TCR was sampled from a girl aged 2-17 years with multiple sclerosis. Material for sequencing was blood. This chain connects TRBV6-5 to TRBJ1-4, with a tentative D call TRBD1 (5 bases). The CDR3: CASSYLGGIATNEKLFF. CDR3 DNA sequence: TGTGCCAGCAGTTACCTTGGGGGGATTGCAACTAATGAAAAACTGTTTTTT.